One and the same sample provided the 11 T cell receptor beta chains below, sequenced in a study of blood T cell repertoires in COVID-19 (dated by TCRdb to the early 2020s). The method behind the library was the immunoSEQ multiplex PCR assay. The table comes from immuneACCESS by way of TCRdb, which keeps in-frame sequences with V and J called. Part of the clones is missing from these tables; in studies checked, under half for an unresolved V gene and the rest for unknown reasons. The sample contains 170,000 or so clones, around 87% of them found a single time. The ten top clones hold under 0.7% of the sample. The sample was peripheral blood. These receptors were obtained from a man in his sixties with COVID-19, enrolled during active disease.

The V gene is TRBV2, the J gene TRBJ1-1; 11 nucleotides align to TRBD1. The CDR3 is made up of 14 amino acids. Germline values: CDR1 SNHLY, CDR2 FYNNEI. The V segment lost 7 bases and the J segment 3 bases; nucleotides outside the gene matches: 4. CDR3 amino acids: CASIGTGGYTEAFF. DNA for the CDR3: TGTGCCAGCATCGGGACAGGGGGTTACACTGAAGCTTTCTTT.

This clone was picked up a small number of times. Distinct nucleotide sequences in the sample also encode this CDR3. As DNA, the CDR3 is TGTGCCAGTAGCCCCCAGGGGTTGAACACTGAAGCTTTCTTT. Its protein is CASSPQGLNTEAFF. The chain combines TRBV19 with TRBJ1-1, with a tentative D call TRBD1 (6 bases). The CDR3 is 14 residues long. With 6 bases removed from V and 0 bases from J, the gap between germline ends came to 11 bases. Germline lookup yields CDR1 LNHDA and CDR2 SQIVND (reference sequence).

The chain carries TRBV2 and TRBJ2-1, with D perhaps matching TRBD2 (6 bases). V was pared by 5 bases and J by 8 bases, with 13 bases between. This CDR3 region has 13 residues. Per the germline V gene, CDR1 is SNHLY and CDR2 is FYNNEI. The CDR3 loop reads CASSLQEGYEQFF. CDR3 DNA: TGTGCCAGCAGTCTACAGGAGGGGTATGAGCAGTTCTTC. Variable domain in full (rest from reference TRBV2 and TRBJ2-1): EPEVTQTPSHQVTQMGQEVILRCVPISNHLYFYWYRQILGQKVEFLVSFYNNEISEKSEIFDDQFSVERPDGSNFTLKIRSTKLEDSAMYFCASSLQEGYEQFFGPGTRLTVL.

The CDR3 spells CASSQEWAGGWDEQFF. The DNA of the CDR3 is TGCGCCAGCAGCCAAGAGTGGGCGGGCGGCTGGGATGAGCAGTTCTTC. The rearrangement joins TRBV4-1 to TRBJ2-1; tentative D call: TRBD2 (5 bases). This CDR3 is 16 amino acids long. Looked up from germline, CDR1 is MGHRA and CDR2 is YSYEKL. The ends were cut back, 0 bases at V and 8 bases at J, with 17 bases in the middle.

The chain carries TRBV7-9 and TRBJ1-6, with TRBD1 matching over 8 bases. The CDR3 spans 15 residues. V shed 5 bases, J shed 9 bases, and the junction held 9 bases outside the gene matches. Germline-derived CDR1 and CDR2 are SEHNR and FQNEAQ (reference sequence). Here the CDR3 reads CASSTSGTGGSPLHF. Written as DNA, the CDR3 is TGTGCCAGCAGCACTTCCGGGACAGGAGGTTCACCCCTCCACTTT.

The gene calls are TRBV6-2 or TRBV6-3 and TRBJ2-1, with D perhaps matching TRBD1 (6 bases). V was shortened by 4 bases and J by 5 bases, with 15 bases between the two germline ends. Germline V CDR1 and CDR2: MNHEY, SVGEGT. The CDR3 spans 15 residues. CDR3 loop: CASSSPRGRDNEQFF. CDR3 in DNA: TGTGCCAGCAGTTCCCCGAGGGGGAGAGACAATGAGCAGTTCTTC.

This chain uses TRBV15 with TRBJ2-2; TRBD1 matches at 10 bases. In germline, CDR1 is LNHNV, CDR2 YYDKDF (reference sequence). The CDR3 runs to 15 residues. V lost 0 bases to trimming and J lost 6 bases; unmatched junction nucleotides: 1. CDR3 sequence (DNA): TGTGCCACCAGCAGAGAGGGGACAGGGGCCGGGGAGCTGTTTTTT. The encoded protein is CATSREGTGAGELFF.

The gene calls are TRBV7-6 and TRBJ1-2; 8 bases are shared with TRBD1. Trimming at V came to 2 bases and at J to 8 bases, leaving 10 bases not matched to a gene. CDR3 length equals 15 residues. CDR1 is SGHVS and CDR2 is FNYEAQ in the germline V gene. The CDR3 region has the DNA TGTGCCAGCAGCTTATCCCAGGACAGGGTCGGCGGCTACACCTTC. It is translated as CASSLSQDRVGGYTF.

This clone was seen once. The chain joins TRBV4-3 to TRBJ1-1, with a possible D match to TRBD1 (6 bases). CDR1 LGHNA and CDR2 YSLEER come from the germline V gene. Deletions cut 4 bases from V and 3 bases from J, with 18 bases between. The CDR3 consists of 16 residues. CDR3 region: CASSPKTQGLDTEAFF. CDR3 sequence (DNA): TGCGCCAGCAGCCCGAAGACACAGGGTTTGGACACTGAAGCTTTCTTT.

The CDR3 protein is CASSESPTYEQYF. The CDR3 DNA is TGCGCCAGCAGTGAGTCTCCTACCTACGAGCAGTACTTC. The chain carries TRBV10-2 and TRBJ2-7; D is ambiguous. This CDR3 is built from 13 residues. V dropped 0 bases and J dropped 2 bases, with 5 bases sitting between them. Looked up from germline, CDR1 is WSHSY and CDR2 is SAAADI.

The chain has TRBV21-1 and TRBJ1-1. TRBV21-1 is described as a pseudogene. The CDR3 is made up of 15 amino acids. CDR3 DNA sequence: TGTGCCAGCAGCAAATCGGAGGGGACGAACACTGAAGCTTTCTTT. Translated, it gives CASSKSEGTNTEAFF.